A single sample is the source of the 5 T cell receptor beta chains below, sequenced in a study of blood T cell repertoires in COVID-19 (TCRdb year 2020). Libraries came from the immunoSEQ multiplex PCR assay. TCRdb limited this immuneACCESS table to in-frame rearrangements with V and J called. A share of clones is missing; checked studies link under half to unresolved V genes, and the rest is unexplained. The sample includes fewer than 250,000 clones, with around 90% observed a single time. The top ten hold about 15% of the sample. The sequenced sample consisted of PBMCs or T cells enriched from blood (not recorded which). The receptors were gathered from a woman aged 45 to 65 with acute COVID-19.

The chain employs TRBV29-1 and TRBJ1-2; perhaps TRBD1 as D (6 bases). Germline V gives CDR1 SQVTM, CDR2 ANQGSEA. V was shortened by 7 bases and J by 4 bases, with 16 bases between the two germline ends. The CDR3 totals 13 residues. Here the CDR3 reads CSAKGGRLYGYTF. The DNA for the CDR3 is TGCAGCGCTAAGGGGGGGAGACTCTATGGCTACACCTTC.

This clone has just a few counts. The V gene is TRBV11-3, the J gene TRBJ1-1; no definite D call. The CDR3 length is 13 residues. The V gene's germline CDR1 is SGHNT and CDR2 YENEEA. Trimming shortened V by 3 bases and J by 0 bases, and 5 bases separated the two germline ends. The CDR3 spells CASSFQMNTEAFF. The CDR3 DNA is TGTGCCAGCAGCTTCCAGATGAACACTGAAGCTTTCTTT.

CDR3: CASSLSGKVDEQFF. Written as DNA, the CDR3 is TGTGCCAGCAGCCTGAGCGGGAAGGTCGATGAGCAGTTCTTC. The V and J genes are TRBV3-1 (or the pseudogene TRBV3-2) and TRBJ2-1; 7 bases align to TRBD2. Trimming removed 4 bases from V and 8 bases from J; junction bases left unmatched: 8. Germline CDR1 reads LGHDT; CDR2 reads YNNKEL (reference sequence). The CDR3 runs to 14 residues.

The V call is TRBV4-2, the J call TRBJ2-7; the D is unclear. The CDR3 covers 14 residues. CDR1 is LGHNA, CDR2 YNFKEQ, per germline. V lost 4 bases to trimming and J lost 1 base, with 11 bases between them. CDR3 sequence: CASSPWAESYEQYF. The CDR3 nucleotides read TGTGCCAGCAGCCCCTGGGCAGAATCCTACGAGCAGTACTTC.

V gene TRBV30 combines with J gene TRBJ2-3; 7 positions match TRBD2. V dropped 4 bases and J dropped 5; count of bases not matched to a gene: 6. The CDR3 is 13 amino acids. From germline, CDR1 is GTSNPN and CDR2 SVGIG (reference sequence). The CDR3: CAWKRIAGDTQYF. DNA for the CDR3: TGTGCCTGGAAGCGAATAGCGGGAGATACGCAGTATTTT.